This T cell receptor beta chain was sequenced for a study of shared clonotypes between healthy human individuals. A note on this clone: Other DNA sequences within the sample encode an identical CDR3.

It was CD45RO-negative cells, positively selected for CCR7, that made up naive CD8 cells, with terminally differentiated effector memory CD45RA+ cells excluded. Each sample came from a Caucasian adult donor living in Nashville, Tennessee. This CDR3 is built from 15 residues. Germline CDR1 reads LNHDA; CDR2 reads SQIVND (reference sequence). V was shortened by 5 bases and J by 4 bases, with 17 bases between the two germline ends. The run depth of the assay was deep. Genomic DNA belonging to each subset was distributed in equal measure over several immunoSEQ plates. Each replicate PCR on the sorted subsets used about 0.2 ug DNA (around 30,000 T cell genomes). Repertoires were generated with immunoSEQ multiplex PCR, while TCRdb's copy carries only in-frame clones and drops some. In the table there are 1.5 million to 2.5 million clones, about 95% of which are singletons.

V usage is TRBV19 and J usage is TRBJ2-5; D is perhaps TRBD1 (6 bases). The sequence came from a man between 18 and 35 years old in good health. Input material: naive CD8+ T cells sorted from blood. DNA of the CDR3: TGTGCCAGTAGTCTGGGACAAGGTGTGGGAGAGACCCAGTACTTC. Its translation: CASSLGQGVGETQYF. The full variable domain, its missing parts supplied by reference TRBV19 and TRBJ2-5, is DGGITQSPKYLFRKEGQNVTLSCEQNLNHDAMYWYRQDPGQGLRLIYYSQIVNDFQKGDIAEGYSVSREKKESFPLTVTSAQKNPTAFYLCASSLGQGVGETQYFGPGTRLLVL.